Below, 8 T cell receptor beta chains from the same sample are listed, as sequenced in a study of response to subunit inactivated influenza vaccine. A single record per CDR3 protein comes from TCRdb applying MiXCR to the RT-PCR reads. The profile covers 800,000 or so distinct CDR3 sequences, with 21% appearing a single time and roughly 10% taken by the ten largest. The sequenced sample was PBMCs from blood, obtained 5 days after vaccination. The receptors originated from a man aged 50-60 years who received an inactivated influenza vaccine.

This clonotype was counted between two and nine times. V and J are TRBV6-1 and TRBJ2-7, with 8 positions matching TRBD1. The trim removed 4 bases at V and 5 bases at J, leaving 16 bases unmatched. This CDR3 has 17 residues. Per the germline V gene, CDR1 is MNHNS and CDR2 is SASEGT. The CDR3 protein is CASSAGRAGTGVNEQYF. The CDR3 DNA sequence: TGTGCCAGCAGTGCCGGTCGAGCCGGGACAGGTGTCAACGAGCAGTACTTC.

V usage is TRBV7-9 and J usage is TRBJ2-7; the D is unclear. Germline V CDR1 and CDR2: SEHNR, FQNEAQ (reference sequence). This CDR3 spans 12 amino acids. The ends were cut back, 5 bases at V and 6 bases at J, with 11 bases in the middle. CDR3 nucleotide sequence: TGTGCCAGCAGCCGGCCGTATGGCGAGCAGTACTTC. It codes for CASSRPYGEQYF.

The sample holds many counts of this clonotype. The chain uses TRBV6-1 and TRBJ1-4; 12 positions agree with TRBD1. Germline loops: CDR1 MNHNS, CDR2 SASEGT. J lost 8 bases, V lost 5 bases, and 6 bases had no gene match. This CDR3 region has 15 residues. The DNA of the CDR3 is TGTGCCAGCAGTCAGGGACAGGGGGCGGGGGAAAAACTGTTTTTT. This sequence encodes CASSQGQGAGEKLFF.

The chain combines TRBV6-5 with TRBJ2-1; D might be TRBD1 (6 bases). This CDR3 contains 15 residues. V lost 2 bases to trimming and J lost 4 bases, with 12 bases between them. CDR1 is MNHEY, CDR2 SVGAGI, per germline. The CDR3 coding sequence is TGTGCCAGCAGTTACCGACAGGCGATATACAATGAGCAGTTCTTC. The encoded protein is CASSYRQAIYNEQFF.

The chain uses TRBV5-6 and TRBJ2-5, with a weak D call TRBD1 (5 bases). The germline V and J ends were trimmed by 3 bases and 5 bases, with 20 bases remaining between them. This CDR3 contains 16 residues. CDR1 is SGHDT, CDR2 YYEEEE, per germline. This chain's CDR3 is CASSSYKERQWETQYF. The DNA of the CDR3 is TGTGCCAGCAGCTCCTACAAGGAAAGACAGTGGGAGACCCAGTACTTC.

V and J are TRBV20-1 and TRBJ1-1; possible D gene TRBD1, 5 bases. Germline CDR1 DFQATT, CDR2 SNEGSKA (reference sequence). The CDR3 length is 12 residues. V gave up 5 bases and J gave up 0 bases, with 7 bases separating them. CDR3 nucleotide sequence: TGCAGTGCTGGGGCCATGAACACTGAAGCTTTCTTT. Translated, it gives CSAGAMNTEAFF.

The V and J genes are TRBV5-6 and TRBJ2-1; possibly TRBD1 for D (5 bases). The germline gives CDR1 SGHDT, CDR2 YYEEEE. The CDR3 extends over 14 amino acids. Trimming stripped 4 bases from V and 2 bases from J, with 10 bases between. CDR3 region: CASSAQGAYNEQFF. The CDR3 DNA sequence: TGTGCCAGCAGCGCCCAGGGTGCCTACAATGAGCAGTTCTTC.

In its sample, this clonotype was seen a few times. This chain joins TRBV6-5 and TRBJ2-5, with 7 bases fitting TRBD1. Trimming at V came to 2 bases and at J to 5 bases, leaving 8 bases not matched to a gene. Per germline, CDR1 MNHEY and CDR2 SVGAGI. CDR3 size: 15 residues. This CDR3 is CASSYDRVLTETQYF. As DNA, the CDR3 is TGTGCCAGCAGTTACGACAGGGTACTTACGGAGACCCAGTACTTC.